Presented here are 18 T cell receptor beta chains from one specimen sequenced in a study of graft-versus-host responses after intestinal transplantation. These receptors' antigens are unknown. Assay used: immunoSEQ multiplex PCR; TCRdb lists only in-frame clones, some missing. The profile covers more than 100,000 clones, with 80% to 95% appearing a single time and 1.2% taken by the ten largest. The sequencing used unstimulated CD8+ T cells sorted from spleen or lymph node cells, collected before intestinal transplant. The receptors originated from a human donor who received an intestinal transplant.

V is TRBV7-2 and J is TRBJ1-4; D unresolved. Trimming cost V 5 bases and J 10 bases, with 17 bases left between them. The CDR3 has 14 residues. Germline V CDR1 and CDR2: SGHTA, FQGNSA. The CDR3 nucleotides read TGTGCCAGCAGCCTAGAGTCACTGGATGGAAAACTGTTTTTT. Translation: CASSLESLDGKLFF.

The CDR3 here is CASSWGLAGDILGETQYF. The CDR3 nucleotides read TGTGCCAGCAGCTGGGGCCTAGCGGGGGACATCTTGGGAGAGACCCAGTACTTC. The chain recombines TRBV5-6 with TRBJ2-5, with 10 nucleotides matching TRBD2. The V gene end was trimmed by 3 bases and the J gene end by 4 bases; junction bases not matched to a gene: 15. This CDR3 has 18 residues. The germline CDR1 and CDR2 sequences are SGHDT and YYEEEE.

The J gene is TRBJ1-1, the V gene TRBV6-1; weak D call: TRBD1 (5 bases). Deletions cut 6 bases from V and 0 bases from J, with 14 bases between. The CDR3 length is 15 residues. Germline CDR1 and CDR2: MNHNS and SASEGT. CDR3 sequence (DNA): TGTGCCAGCAGAGGCGGGGGGTACATGAACACTGAAGCTTTCTTT. Amino acids: CASRGGGYMNTEAFF.

The chain has TRBV11-2 and TRBJ2-3, with 9 bases aligning to TRBD1. V shed 2 bases, J shed 1 base, and the junction held 7 bases outside the gene matches. The germline V gene encodes CDR1 SGHAT and CDR2 FQNNGV. The CDR3 consists of 17 residues. The CDR3 nucleotides are TGTGCCAGCAGCTTAAACACACAGGGGGCAGGCACAGATACGCAGTATTTT. Translating it yields CASSLNTQGAGTDTQYF.

This sequence joins TRBV5-1 and TRBJ1-1; D call uncertain. CDR3 length: 13 amino acids. Germline CDR1 SGHRS, CDR2 YFSETQ. V was trimmed by 4 bases and J by 0 bases, leaving 7 bases between them. Here the CDR3 DNA reads TGCGCCAGCAGCCCTGCCCTGAACACTGAAGCTTTCTTT. Protein product: CASSPALNTEAFF.

The chain links TRBV7-9 to TRBJ1-2; 8 bases map to TRBD1. V dropped 5 bases and J dropped 6; count of bases not matched to a gene: 14. CDR1 and CDR2 (germline): SEHNR, FQNEAQ (reference sequence). This CDR3 has 16 amino acids. CDR3 sequence reads: CASSGAGGRGPHGYTF. In DNA, the CDR3 is TGTGCCAGCAGCGGGGCCGGGGGCAGGGGGCCTCATGGCTACACCTTC.

CDR3 nucleotide sequence: TGTGCCAGCAGCCCCAGGGGGAGTTCACCCCTCCACTTT. This sequence encodes CASSPRGSSPLHF. J is TRBJ1-6 and V is TRBV27, with 7 bases aligning to TRBD1. This CDR3 has 13 amino acids. After removal of 6 bases from V and 9 bases from J, the junction contained 5 bases not matched to a gene. Germline-derived CDR1 and CDR2 are MNHEY and SMNVEV (reference sequence).

The CDR3 reads CASSLIQSQEETQYF. The CDR3 DNA is TGTGCCAGCAGCTTGATACAGTCCCAAGAAGAGACCCAGTACTTC. V gene TRBV5-4 combines with J gene TRBJ2-5, with no clear D. Germline assignment: CDR1 SGHNT and CDR2 YYREEE (reference sequence). The CDR3 consists of 15 residues. V gave up 1 base and J gave up 3 bases, with 13 bases separating them. The entire variable domain, with the rest obtained from reference TRBV5-4 and TRBJ2-5, is as follows: ETGVTQSPTHLIKTRGQQVTLRCSSQSGHNTVSWYQQALGQGPQFIFQYYREEENGRGNFPPRFSGLQFPNYSSELNVNALELDDSALYLCASSLIQSQEETQYFGPGTRLLVL.

The table lists this clone with a count of one. The chain couples TRBV5-4 to TRBJ2-1; 7 nucleotides line up with TRBD1. This CDR3 is built from 16 residues. J gave up 0 bases and V 3 bases, and 6 bases lay outside the gene matches. Germline CDR1 reads SGHNT; CDR2 reads YYREEE (reference sequence). CDR3 DNA: TGTGCCAGCAGCTCCCGACAGGGAAGCTCCTACAATGAGCAGTTCTTC. It is translated as CASSSRQGSSYNEQFF.

The chain has TRBV11-2 and TRBJ2-1; D is ambiguous. Trimming cost V 0 bases and J 7 bases, with 10 bases left between them. The CDR3 totals 14 residues. Germline-derived CDR1 and CDR2 are SGHAT and FQNNGV. DNA of the CDR3: TGTGCCAGCAGCTTAGATCACGGCCAGAATGAGCAGTTCTTC. The encoded protein is CASSLDHGQNEQFF. Full variable domain (outside the CDR3, taken from reference TRBV11-2 and TRBJ2-1): EAGVAQSPRYKIIEKRQSVAFWCNPISGHATLYWYQQILGQGPKLLIQFQNNGVVDDSQLPKDRFSAERLKGVDSTLKIQPAKLEDSAVYLCASSLDHGQNEQFFGPGTRLTVL.

V gene TRBV27 combines with J gene TRBJ2-3, with a weak D call TRBD2 (6 bases). The germline CDR1 and CDR2 sequences are MNHEY and SMNVEV (reference sequence). CDR3 size: 15 residues. Trimming took off 5 bases at V and 3 bases at J, with 15 bases between the two ends. The CDR3 here is CASSPRDGGTDTQYF. CDR3 coding DNA: TGTGCCAGCAGTCCCCGCGACGGGGGTACAGATACGCAGTATTTT.

This clone occurred a few times. The V call is TRBV7-9, the J call TRBJ2-7; D uncertain. This CDR3 is built from 12 residues. V was pared by 1 base and J by 5 bases, with 6 bases between. Germline CDR1 reads SEHNR; CDR2 reads FQNEAQ (reference sequence). The CDR3: CASSLGENEQYF. CDR3 bases: TGTGCCAGCAGCTTAGGAGAAAACGAGCAGTACTTC.

The chain couples TRBV19 to TRBJ1-3; D is uncertain. CDR3 length: 13 amino acids. V was pared by 0 bases and J by 4 bases, with 4 bases between. Germline V lookup: CDR1 LNHDA, CDR2 SQIVND (reference sequence). CDR3 sequence reads: CASSIDGGNTIYF. The CDR3, as DNA: TGTGCCAGTAGTATAGACGGAGGAAACACCATATATTTT.

CDR3 sequence reads: CASSTRGSSGGAFETQYF. The CDR3 region has the DNA TGTGCCAGCAGCACAAGAGGCTCTAGCGGGGGGGCCTTCGAGACCCAGTACTTC. The J gene is TRBJ2-5, the V gene TRBV11-3; 12 bases map to TRBD2. Germline assignment: CDR1 SGHNT and CDR2 YENEEA. This CDR3 is built from 18 residues. V dropped 5 bases and J dropped 5; count of bases not matched to a gene: 15.

This sequence joins TRBV5-1 and TRBJ2-7; a weak D match, TRBD1 (6 bases). Germline V gene sequence: CDR1 SGHRS, CDR2 YFSETQ. Deletions cut 3 bases from V and 5 bases from J, with 15 bases between. This CDR3 spans 14 amino acids. CDR3 nucleotides: TGCGCCAGCAGCTGGGGACAATCAGTCGACGAGCAGTACTTC. Its protein is CASSWGQSVDEQYF. The full variable domain, in which reference TRBV5-1 and TRBJ2-7 provide the parts outside the CDR3, is KAGVTQTPRYLIKTRGQQVTLSCSPISGHRSVSWYQQTPGQGLQFLFEYFSETQRNKGNFPGRFSGRQFSNSRSEMNVSTLELGDSALYLCASSWGQSVDEQYFGPGTRLTVT.

The chain recombines TRBV27 with TRBJ2-3; D uncertain. Germline CDR1 reads MNHEY; CDR2 reads SMNVEV (reference sequence). V was cut by 5 bases and J by 3 bases, with 9 bases left in between. CDR3 length: 13 amino acids. The CDR3 region has the DNA TGTGCCAGCAGTCCCTTTTCGACAGATACGCAGTATTTT. As protein: CASSPFSTDTQYF.

The count of this clone is one. The gene calls are TRBV2 and TRBJ1-1; D remains unclear. V lost 5 bases to trimming and J lost 4 bases, with 8 bases between them. This CDR3 comprises 12 residues. Per germline, CDR1 SNHLY and CDR2 FYNNEI. The CDR3 is CASSPDPTEAFF. The CDR3 DNA is TGTGCCAGCAGTCCGGACCCCACTGAAGCTTTCTTT.

The V and J genes are TRBV4-1 and TRBJ2-7, with 9 nucleotides matching TRBD1. The germline gives CDR1 MGHRA, CDR2 YSYEKL. Losses at the gene ends were 0 bases for V and 2 bases for J; bases not matched to a gene: 5. This CDR3 spans 16 amino acids. This chain's CDR3 is CASSQDGTGNAYEQYF. The CDR3 DNA is TGCGCCAGCAGCCAAGATGGGACAGGGAACGCCTACGAGCAGTACTTC.